Below, one T cell receptor (beta chain) is given with its context. This clone is medium-sized (0.01 to 0.1%). Its antigen has not been determined. Nothing much larger sits one base from this clone, and base qualities are not available. No patient had received any treatment before thyroid surgery. Patient clinical samples collected from about 2012 to 2019 were retrospectively analysed using T-cell receptor beta sequencing. This record belongs to a study of metastatic and nonmetastatic thyroid tumors (dated by TCRdb to 2018 to 2021). In terms of the full investigation: The researchers compared repertoires between peripheral blood samples and tumor or nodule tissue samples from patients with malignant or benign thyroid disease.

Findings and caveats that apply to the study as a whole: In both blood and tumor samples, TCR beta diversity was reported to be significantly higher in malignant tumors than in benign nodules.

Preparation of the library involved PCR. Reads for this sample came from an Illumina HiSeq 4000. High-throughput sequencing was used to profile the TCR beta-chain CDR3 region of every patient. As for the original processing: A classifier to discriminate distant-metastatic papillary thyroid cancer patients was built from CDR3 differences across clinicopathological groups. To measure repertoire diversity the researchers used the Shannon index, while the Morisita-Horn index served to gauge how similar the tumor and blood repertoires were. TCRdb handled the public reads itself, with Q25 trimming in fastp and clone calling in MiXCR, and kept productive beta chains. It is TCRdb's table, rather than the study itself, that gives the V and J calls and clone size. This sample lists 21,000 or so clones; roughly 18% were detected once. The top ten constitute under 25% of the sample. The germline V gene (reference sequence) yields MNHEY for CDR1 and SMNVEV for CDR2. The CDR3 covers 13 residues, taking in both the cysteine and the phenylalanine. Only the CDR3 DNA stays, 39 bases, in frame from base 1. The V end gives up 4 bases and the J end 4 bases, leaving 3 bases in the junction not matched to a gene.

The clonotype comes from a male donor with papillary thyroid cancer or a benign thyroid nodule (not recorded which). Some clones in this sample may be carry-over from other donors' samples. The sample comprised blood. Recombination connected TRBV27 to TRBJ1-2; the junction holds 7 bases that match TRBD1. The nucleotides are TGTGCCAGCAGTTCGGACAGGCTCTATGGCTACACCTTC. This yields the protein CASSSDRLYGYTF.